This TCR beta chain derives from a study of T cells in localized non-small cell lung cancer. The germline V gene has CDR1 MGHRA and CDR2 YSYEKL. CDR3 length equals 15 residues. V was cut by 0 bases and J by 6 bases, with 9 bases left in between. Libraries were prepared by immunoSEQ multiplex PCR; TCRdb keeps only in-frame clonotypes and omits some of them. The repertoire consists of tens of thousands of clones, with approximately 90% occurring once and the leading ten covering 20% to 25%. General observations from the study: Among blood samples, higher T cell density accompanied longer overall survival. Clonality peaked in uninvolved adjacent lung rather than tumor. Detection in adjacent lung was observed for a median around 55 of the top 100 tumor clones. Heterogeneity within the tumor remains possible, as just one region underwent sequencing.

Details on this clone: Its antigen remains unknown.

V usage is TRBV4-1 and J usage is TRBJ1-6; a possible D gene is TRBD1 (6 bases). The material sequenced was peripheral blood, taken before any cancer treatment. The TCR was taken from a woman between 40 and 69 years old with stage I squamous cell lung carcinoma. CDR3 bases: TGCGCCAGCAGCCAAGACGACAGGATTAATTCACCCCTCCACTTT. This encodes CASSQDDRINSPLHF.